The next 2 T cell receptor beta chains were all read from a single sample in a study of PD-L1 blockade in urothelial cancer. TCRdb's table, derived via immunoSEQ multiplex PCR, lists solely in-frame clones and lacks some. The sample yields about 51,000 clones, 88% seen once. The time point denotes: peripheral blood 6 weeks after treatment start. The sequencing used PBMCs, collected around atezolizumab (anti-PD-L1) treatment. Source of these receptors: a man aged 55-75 years with urothelial cancer.

This sequence joins TRBV11-2 and TRBJ2-2; 7 bases match TRBD2. The length of the CDR3 is 18 residues. The trim removed 5 bases at V and 3 bases at J, leaving 15 bases unmatched. CDR1 and CDR2 from the germline V gene are SGHAT and FQNNGV. The CDR3 nucleotides read TGTGCCAGCAGCCCCCGGGGGGTGGCAGAAACCCACACCGGGGAGCTGTTTTTT. Protein product: CASSPRGVAETHTGELFF.

The V and J genes are TRBV4-2 and TRBJ2-7; possible D gene TRBD1, 5 bases. V lost 0 bases and J lost 1, with 16 bases in between. Per the germline V gene, CDR1 is LGHNA and CDR2 is YNFKEQ. The CDR3 has 17 residues. For the CDR3, the DNA is TGTGCCAGCAGCCAAGATTTTGGAGATTCAGGGTCCTACGAGCAGTACTTC. It specifies CASSQDFGDSGSYEQYF.